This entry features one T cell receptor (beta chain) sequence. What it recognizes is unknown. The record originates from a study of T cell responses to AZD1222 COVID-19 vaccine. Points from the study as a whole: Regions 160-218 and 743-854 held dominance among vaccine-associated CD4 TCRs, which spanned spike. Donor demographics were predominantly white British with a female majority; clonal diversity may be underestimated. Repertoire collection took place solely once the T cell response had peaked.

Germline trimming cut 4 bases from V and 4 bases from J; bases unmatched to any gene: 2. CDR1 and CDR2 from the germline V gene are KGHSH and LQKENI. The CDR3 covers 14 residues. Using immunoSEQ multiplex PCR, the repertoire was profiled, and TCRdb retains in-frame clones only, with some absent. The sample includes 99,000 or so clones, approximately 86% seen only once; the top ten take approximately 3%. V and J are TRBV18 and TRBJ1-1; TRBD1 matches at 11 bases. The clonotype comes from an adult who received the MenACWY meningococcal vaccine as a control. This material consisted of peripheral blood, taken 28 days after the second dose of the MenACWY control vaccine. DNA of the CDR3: TGTGCCAGCTCACAGGGGACAGGGGGCACTGAAGCTTTCTTT. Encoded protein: CASSQGTGGTEAFF.